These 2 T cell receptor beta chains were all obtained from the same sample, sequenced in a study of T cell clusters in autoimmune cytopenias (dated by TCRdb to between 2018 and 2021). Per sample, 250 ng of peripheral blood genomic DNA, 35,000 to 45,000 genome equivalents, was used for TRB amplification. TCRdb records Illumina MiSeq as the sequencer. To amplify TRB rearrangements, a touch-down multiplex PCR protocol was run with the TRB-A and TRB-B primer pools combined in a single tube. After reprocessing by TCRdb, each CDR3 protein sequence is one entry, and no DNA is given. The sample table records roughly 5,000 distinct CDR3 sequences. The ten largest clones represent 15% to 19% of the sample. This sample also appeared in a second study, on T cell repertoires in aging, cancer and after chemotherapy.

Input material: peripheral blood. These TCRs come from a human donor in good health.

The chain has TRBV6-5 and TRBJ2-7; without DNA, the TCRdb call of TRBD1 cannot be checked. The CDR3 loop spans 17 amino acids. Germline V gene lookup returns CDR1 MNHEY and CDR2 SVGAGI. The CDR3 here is CASSSPDTAYPSYEQYF.

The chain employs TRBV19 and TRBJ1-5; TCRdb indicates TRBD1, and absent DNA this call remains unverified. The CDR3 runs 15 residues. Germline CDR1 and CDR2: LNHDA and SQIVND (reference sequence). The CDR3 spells CASSPETGLHQPQHF.